The 26 T cell receptor beta chains presented below share a single source sample, sequenced in a study of blood T cell repertoires in COVID-19. Libraries were prepared by immunoSEQ multiplex PCR; TCRdb keeps only in-frame clonotypes and omits some of them. The sample records almost 250,000 clones, approximately 85% being singletons. The sequenced sample consisted of PBMCs or T cells enriched from blood (not recorded which). The source is a woman between 50 and 59 years old with acute COVID-19.

The CDR3: CASRRTVGRSYEQYF. In DNA form, the CDR3 reads TGTGCCAGCCGGCGGACGGTGGGGAGGTCCTACGAGCAGTACTTC. The chain couples TRBV27 to TRBJ2-7; D is possibly TRBD2 (6 bases). This CDR3 spans 15 amino acids. Trimming took off 8 bases at V and 1 base at J, with 18 bases between the two ends. Germline V gene sequence: CDR1 MNHEY, CDR2 SMNVEV (reference sequence).

The chain links TRBV6-2 or TRBV6-3 to TRBJ1-2; D is perhaps TRBD1 (5 bases). Germline V gives CDR1 MNHEY, CDR2 SVGEGT. The V gene lost 0 bases and the J gene lost 0 bases, with 8 bases spanning the gap. This CDR3 is 15 amino acids long. The CDR3: CASSYSAGPNYGYTF. CDR3 bases: TGTGCCAGCAGTTACTCGGCAGGGCCTAACTATGGCTACACCTTC.

This CDR3 is CASSLGQARSNQPQHF. Written as DNA, the CDR3 is TGTGCCAGCTCACTGGGACAGGCCAGAAGCAATCAGCCCCAGCATTTT. V and J are TRBV18 and TRBJ1-5, with TRBD1 matching over 8 bases. The V and J ends lost 4 bases and 1 base, in that order; junction bases with no gene match: 6. The V gene's germline CDR1 is KGHSH and CDR2 LQKENI. There are 16 residues in the CDR3.

The gene calls are TRBV5-4 and TRBJ2-5; D remains ambiguous. CDR3 length: 13 residues. Trimming shortened V by 5 bases and J by 3 bases, and 11 bases separated the two germline ends. Germline-derived CDR1 and CDR2 are SGHNT and YYREEE (reference sequence). The DNA of the CDR3 is TGTGCCAGCAGTGTAGCCCTAAAAGAGACCCAGTACTTC. Protein: CASSVALKETQYF.

This chain links TRBV12-3 or TRBV12-4 with TRBJ1-1, with D tentatively TRBD1 (5 bases). Trimming left V 0 bases short and J 5 bases short, with 7 bases between. The CDR3 extends over 13 amino acids. Here the CDR3 DNA reads TGTGCCAGCAGTTTAGCAGGGGATACTGAAGCTTTCTTT. It yields the protein CASSLAGDTEAFF.

This chain connects TRBV7-6 to TRBJ2-7, with 9 bases lining up with TRBD1. The CDR3 length is 14 residues. Per the germline V gene, CDR1 is SGHVS and CDR2 is FNYEAQ. V dropped 5 bases and J dropped 6; count of bases not matched to a gene: 8. The CDR3 region is CASSQGTGLVEQYF. CDR3 bases: TGTGCCAGCAGCCAAGGGACAGGGTTGGTCGAGCAGTACTTC. The complete variable domain, with remaining parts taken from reference TRBV7-6 and TRBJ2-7, reads GAGVSQSPRYKVTKRGQDVALRCDPISGHVSLYWYRQALGQGPEFLTYFNYEAQQDKSGLPNDRFSAERPEGSISTLTIQRTEQRDSAMYRCASSQGTGLVEQYFGPGTRLTVT.

V and J are TRBV5-1 and TRBJ1-2; TRBD1 agrees at 9 bases. The CDR3 extends over 15 amino acids. Germline-derived CDR1 and CDR2 are SGHRS and YFSETQ. After removal of 5 bases from V and 3 bases from J, the junction contained 8 bases not matched to a gene. The CDR3 sequence: CASRTGTGLDYGYTF. CDR3 nucleotide sequence: TGCGCCAGCAGAACCGGGACAGGGCTTGACTATGGCTACACCTTC.

This clone was detected only once. This chain uses TRBV5-1 with TRBJ1-2; 8 bases fit TRBD1. Germline assignment: CDR1 SGHRS and CDR2 YFSETQ. The CDR3 consists of 15 residues. J lost 4 bases, V lost 2 bases, and 7 bases had no gene match. CDR3 coding DNA: TGCGCCAGCAGCTTCCTCGAGGACAGGGCCTATGGCTACACCTTC. Amino acids: CASSFLEDRAYGYTF. Full variable domain (outside the CDR3, taken from reference TRBV5-1 and TRBJ1-2): KAGVTQTPRYLIKTRGQQVTLSCSPISGHRSVSWYQQTPGQGLQFLFEYFSETQRNKGNFPGRFSGRQFSNSRSEMNVSTLELGDSALYLCASSFLEDRAYGYTFGSGTRLTVV.

This chain connects TRBV11-3 to TRBJ2-3; a weak D match, TRBD1 (5 bases). The CDR3 is 13 residues long. CDR1 and CDR2 (germline): SGHNT, YENEEA. V was clipped by 5 bases and J by 2 bases, with 8 bases between them. In DNA, the CDR3 is TGTGCCAGCAGCCGCAGGGACACAGATACGCAGTATTTT. Amino acids: CASSRRDTDTQYF.

This clone was counted only a few times. The CDR3 coding sequence is TGTGCCAGCAGCTTAGAACAGGGAGAGACCCAGTACTTC. It codes for CASSLEQGETQYF. The chain uses TRBV7-2 and TRBJ2-5; possible D gene TRBD1, 6 bases. The CDR3 runs 13 residues. Trimming took 1 base from V and 4 from J, leaving 7 bases between them. Germline V lookup: CDR1 SGHTA, CDR2 FQGNSA.

The rearrangement links TRBV7-8 to TRBJ1-4; the D gene is possibly TRBD1 (6 bases). The CDR3 contains 14 residues. Per the germline V gene, CDR1 is SGHVS and CDR2 is FQNEAQ. V lost 6 bases and J 5 bases, leaving 13 bases between the germline ends. CDR3 in DNA: TGTGCCAGCAGTCCCCGCGGGGGCAATGAAAAACTGTTTTTT. It specifies CASSPRGGNEKLFF.

This chain links TRBV11-2 with TRBJ2-3, with no clear D. The CDR3 covers 14 residues. V lost 5 bases to trimming and J lost 2 bases, with 11 bases between them. Germline V CDR1 and CDR2: SGHAT, FQNNGV. The CDR3 loop reads CASSLPRPTDTQYF. The CDR3 coding sequence is TGTGCCAGCAGCCTCCCGCGGCCCACAGATACGCAGTATTTT.

The chain uses TRBV19 and TRBJ2-1; D might be TRBD1 (6 bases). Trimming took off 2 bases at V and 8 bases at J, with 13 bases between the two ends. This CDR3 has 14 residues. In germline, CDR1 is LNHDA, CDR2 SQIVND (reference sequence). The CDR3 DNA reads as TGTGCCAGTAGTATACAACAGGGTATCTATGAGCAGTTCTTC. Its translation is CASSIQQGIYEQFF.

V gene TRBV5-8 combines with J gene TRBJ1-5; 9 positions match TRBD1. The V gene's germline CDR1 is SGHTS and CDR2 YDEGEE. CDR3 length equals 16 residues. V lost 4 bases to trimming and J lost 6 bases; unmatched junction nucleotides: 11. CDR3 in amino acids: CASSRTDRGGGQPQHF. In nucleotides, the CDR3 is TGTGCCAGCAGCCGGACGGACAGGGGCGGCGGTCAGCCCCAGCATTTT.

The chain uses TRBV4-1 and TRBJ1-1; 9 bases fit TRBD1. The germline V gene has CDR1 MGHRA and CDR2 YSYEKL. This CDR3 has 15 amino acids. V shed 3 bases and J 3 bases; nucleotides not matched to a gene: 5. The CDR3 region has the DNA TGCGCCAGCAGCCACGCGGGGACAGGGCACACTGAAGCTTTCTTT. Amino acids: CASSHAGTGHTEAFF.

The count of this clone is one. The chain links TRBV2 to TRBJ1-1; D is uncertain. Germline CDR1 is SNHLY and CDR2 is FYNNEI. The CDR3 loop spans 14 amino acids. The V end lost 6 bases, the J end lost 4 bases, and 15 bases lay between the germline ends. CDR3 sequence reads: CASSETRSGTEAFF. CDR3 coding DNA: TGTGCCAGCAGCGAAACTCGATCGGGCACTGAAGCTTTCTTT.

J is TRBJ1-1 and V is TRBV5-1; TRBD1 is a possible D gene (6 bases). Germline loops: CDR1 SGHRS, CDR2 YFSETQ. The CDR3 is made up of 14 amino acids. V gave up 3 bases and J gave up 0 bases, with 9 bases separating them. The DNA of the CDR3 is TGCGCCAGCAGCTGGGGGGGCATGAACACTGAAGCTTTCTTT. It codes for CASSWGGMNTEAFF.

V is TRBV5-1 and J is TRBJ1-1; 9 nucleotides match TRBD1. CDR1 and CDR2 (germline): SGHRS, YFSETQ. V was clipped by 4 bases and J by 0 bases; unmatched bases: 7. The CDR3 is 16 amino acids. The DNA for the CDR3 is TGCGCCAGCAGCCCACAGGGGGCCCCCTTGAACACTGAAGCTTTCTTT. Its translation is CASSPQGAPLNTEAFF.

This clone occurred once. The chain is built from TRBV30 and TRBJ1-4, with D unresolved. V was cut by 5 bases and J by 5 bases, with 12 bases left in between. CDR1 and CDR2 from the germline V gene are GTSNPN and SVGIG (reference sequence). The CDR3 is 13 residues long. CDR3 bases: TGTGCCTGGGTCCGCCGGGAGAATGAAAAACTGTTTTTT. Protein sequence: CAWVRRENEKLFF.

The chain links TRBV5-4 to TRBJ2-3; 9 bases are a match to TRBD2. CDR3 length equals 15 residues. The junction had 8 bases not matched to a gene; V was cut back by 4 bases and J by 5 bases. Germline V gene data show CDR1 as SGHNT and CDR2 as YYREEE (reference sequence). The CDR3 coding sequence is TGTGCCAGCAGCAGGCCTCTAGCGGGGCGAGATACGCAGTATTTT. It is translated as CASSRPLAGRDTQYF.

This sequence joins TRBV9 and TRBJ1-2, with TRBD1 identical over 8 bases. The CDR3 extends over 16 amino acids. Germline values: CDR1 SGDLS, CDR2 YYNGEE. The V gene end was trimmed by 3 bases and the J gene end by 3 bases; junction bases not matched to a gene: 10. The CDR3 coding sequence is TGTGCCAGCAGCGGATTGGGACAGGCGGCTGACTATGGCTACACCTTC. Encoded protein: CASSGLGQAADYGYTF. Looking up the rest from reference TRBV9 and TRBJ1-2 gives the full variable domain: DSGVTQTPKHLITATGQRVTLRCSPRSGDLSVYWYQQSLDQGLQFLIQYYNGEERAKGNILERFSAQQFPDLHSELNLSSLELGDSALYFCASSGLGQAADYGYTFGSGTRLTVV.

This chain's CDR3 is CASSNTGGTGGYTF. The CDR3 DNA reads TGTGCCAGCAGCAATACGGGTGGTACTGGTGGCTACACCTTC. V and J are TRBV5-4 and TRBJ1-2; D unresolved. Trimming cost V 4 bases and J 7 bases, with 17 bases left between them. Germline CDR1 is SGHNT and CDR2 is YYREEE (reference sequence). The CDR3 has 14 amino acids.

The chain couples TRBV5-1 to TRBJ1-1; TRBD1 is a possible D gene (6 bases). Per the germline V gene, CDR1 is SGHRS and CDR2 is YFSETQ. Trimming took off 4 bases at V and 7 bases at J, with 14 bases between the two ends. This CDR3 spans 13 amino acids. The CDR3 reads CASSLRTDNEAFF. In nucleotides, the CDR3 is TGCGCCAGCAGCCTCCGGACAGATAATGAAGCTTTCTTT.

A single count supports this clone. The chain couples TRBV6-5 to TRBJ1-1, with 9 bases fitting TRBD1. This CDR3 is 15 amino acids long. With V trimmed by 5 bases and J by 5 bases, 9 bases remained unmatched. Germline V CDR1 and CDR2: MNHEY, SVGAGI. For the CDR3, the DNA is TGTGCCAGCAGTCCTTATGGACAGGGGAGGACTGAAGCTTTCTTT. Protein: CASSPYGQGRTEAFF.

CDR3 in amino acids: CASSSSGTHSYEQYF. In DNA, the CDR3 is TGTGCCAGCAGCTCCTCCGGGACACACTCCTACGAGCAGTACTTC. The chain uses TRBV7-3 and TRBJ2-7; D is possibly TRBD1 (6 bases). The V gene lost 4 bases and the J gene lost 0 bases, with 13 bases spanning the gap. From germline, CDR1 is SGHTA and CDR2 FQGTGA. The CDR3 runs 15 residues.

The chain joins TRBV6-5 to TRBJ1-2; 7 positions agree with TRBD1. V shed 6 bases, J shed 0 bases, and the junction held 7 bases outside the gene matches. This CDR3 is built from 15 residues. Per the germline V gene, CDR1 is MNHEY and CDR2 is SVGAGI. The CDR3 DNA sequence: TGTGCCAGCAGGGCGACAGGGCTAACTAACTATGGCTACACCTTC. Translated: CASRATGLTNYGYTF.